A selection of T cell receptor beta chains follows, all from one sample in a study of blood T cell repertoires in COVID-19. The method was immunoSEQ multiplex PCR; TCRdb's version includes in-frame clones alone and lacks a portion of them. The sample has 200,000 to 250,000 clones, roughly four fifths seen once. The sample taken for sequencing was peripheral blood. These receptor sequences come from a woman of 80 years or more with COVID-19, enrolled during active disease. Both conserved end residues are part of each CDR3. D genes are given only for firm matches. A clone size is listed for some rows: how often the clone was seen (once, few, many), or a class if it is expanded.

>TRBJ2-1|TRBV5-1|.|.
TGCGCCATCCAGGGTTCCTACAATGAGCAGTTCTTC
CAIQGSYNEQFF
>TRBJ2-1|TRBV9|.|TRBD1
TGTGCCAGAGGGGACAGGGAATCGGGCGAGCAGTTCTTC
CARGDRESGEQFF
>TRBJ1-4|TRBV3-1/TRBV3-2|.|TRBD1
TGTGCCAGCAGCCAACCGGGGACAGGGGGTCTAGCTAGAAAACTGTTTTTT
CASSQPGTGGLARKLFF
>TRBJ1-2|TRBV12-3/TRBV12-4|.|TRBD1
TGTGCCACTTACAGGGGGCATGGCTACACCTTC
CATYRGHGYTF
>TRBJ1-6|TRBV11-2|.|TRBD1
TGTGCCAGCAGCCACGACGGCAGGGGGAAAGTGTCACCCCTCCACTTT
CASSHDGRGKVSPLHF
>TRBJ1-4|TRBV6-5|.|.
TGTGCCAGCAGTTATAGGGGGAAGTTAAATGAAAAACTGTTTTTT
CASSYRGKLNEKLFF
>TRBJ1-6|TRBV5-1|.|TRBD1
TGCGCCAGCAGCTTGGGACAGGGGAATGGTTCACCCCTCCACTTT
CASSLGQGNGSPLHF
>TRBJ1-5|TRBV6-1|.|.
TGTGCCAGCAGTGAGGACAGCAGATTAGGGCCCCAGCATTTT
CASSEDSRLGPQHF
>TRBJ2-7|TRBV7-9|.|.
TGTGCCAGCAGCTTAGGGAGCTTTTACGAGCAGTACTTC
CASSLGSFYEQYF
>TRBJ2-7|TRBV20-1|.|.
TGCAGTGCAAAGGACTACGCAGCGTACTTC
CSAKDYAAYF
>TRBJ1-6|TRBV2|.|.
TGTGCCAGCAGTGAGGGGGGGACGCGGAATAATTCACCCCTCCACTTT
CASSEGGTRNNSPLHF
>TRBJ1-5|TRBV10-3|few|.
TGTGCCATCAGTGAAGGGGTGTCGCAGCCCCAGCATTTT
CAISEGVSQPQHF
>TRBJ1-4|TRBV27|.|TRBD1
TGTGCCAGCCGGGCTCAGGGGGCGCGCAGGGCAGCTAATGAAAAACTGTTTTTT
CASRAQGARRAANEKLFF
>TRBJ1-1|TRBV13|.|.
TGTGCCAGCGGGCTTGGGGCCACGGGGAACACTGAAGCTTTCTTT
CASGLGATGNTEAFF
>TRBJ1-3|TRBV28|.|TRBD1
TGTGCCAGCAGTTCGGGACAGGGAAACACCATATATTTT
CASSSGQGNTIYF
>TRBJ2-1|TRBV5-4|.|TRBD2
TGTGCCAGCAGCTCAACTAGCGGGTCCTACAATGAGCAGTTCTTC
CASSSTSGSYNEQFF
>TRBJ1-5|TRBV4-1|.|.
TGCGCCAGCAGCCAAGTTTGGGGGGGCGGCAATCAGCCCCAGCATTTT
CASSQVWGGGNQPQHF
>TRBJ2-7|TRBV5-4|once|.
TGTGCCAGCAGCCCCTCGTGGAGGGACGACGAGCAGTACTTC
CASSPSWRDDEQYF
>TRBJ1-6|TRBV3-1/TRBV3-2|.|.
TGTGCCAGCAGCCAAGGGACCTTACAGGGATTTAATTCACCCCTCCACTTT
CASSQGTLQGFNSPLHF
>TRBJ2-7|TRBV28|few|TRBD1
TGTGCCAGCAAAGGGACAGGGGTTCCGTACGAGCAGTACTTC
CASKGTGVPYEQYF
>TRBJ1-6|TRBV5-6|few|.
TGTGCCAGCAGCTTCTCCGGGGGAGGCCTCCACTTT
CASSFSGGGLHF
>TRBJ2-5|TRBV19|.|.
TGTGCCAGTAGTATAATGAGGGGGGGCATCGAGACCCAGTACTTC
CASSIMRGGIETQYF
>TRBJ2-1|TRBV7-3|.|TRBD2
TGTGCCAGCAGCTTAAGCGGGGGGAGCTCCTACAATGAGCAGTTCTTC
CASSLSGGSSYNEQFF
>TRBJ1-1|TRBV5-1|.|.
TGCGCCAGCAAACCCGCGGGGGGAGCGGAGGGCACTGAAGCTTTCTTT
CASKPAGGAEGTEAFF
>TRBJ1-6|TRBV6-6|.|TRBD1
TGTGCCAGCAGTCCCGGGACAGGGGCCCTCTCCTATAATTCACCCCTCCACTTT
CASSPGTGALSYNSPLHF
>TRBJ1-1|TRBV5-1|.|.
TGCGCCAGCAGCTTGGGGGCAGGATCCACTGAAGCTTTCTTT
CASSLGAGSTEAFF
>TRBJ1-2|TRBV6-4|.|.
TGTGCCAGCACCGGGACAAACAACTATGGCTACACCTTC
CASTGTNNYGYTF
>TRBJ1-2|TRBV9|.|.
TGTGCCAGCAGCGTAGGACAAGGCTCTTATGGCTACACCTTC
CASSVGQGSYGYTF
>TRBJ1-3|TRBV9|.|.
TGTGCCAGCAGCGTCGGGGGGTCTCCCTCCGGAAACACCATATATTTT
CASSVGGSPSGNTIYF
>TRBJ1-4|TRBV3-1/TRBV3-2|.|.
TGTGCCAGCAGCACCCCAGGGGAGTCACTGTTTTTT
CASSTPGESLFF
>TRBJ2-2|TRBV4-1|once|TRBD1
TGCGCCAGCAGCCAGCCACCGGGACAGGGGACCGGGGAGCTGTTTTTT
CASSQPPGQGTGELFF
>TRBJ1-2|TRBV6-5|few|.
TGTGCCAGCAGGCGGACACCACAGGGCTACACCTTC
CASRRTPQGYTF
>TRBJ2-7|TRBV20-1|.|.
TGCAGTTGGGGGGACGAGCAGTACTTC
CSWGDEQYF
>TRBJ1-5|TRBV6-5|few|.
TGTGCCAGCAGCCGCCAGGGTTCTAATCAGCCCCAGCATTTT
CASSRQGSNQPQHF
>TRBJ2-3|TRBV5-1|.|.
TGCGCCAGCACCCAGGGGAGTGCGACAGATACGCAGTATTTT
CASTQGSATDTQYF
>TRBJ1-5|TRBV5-1|.|.
TGCGCCAGCAGCTTGGAGGGAGGGGATCAGCCCCAGCATTTT
CASSLEGGDQPQHF
>TRBJ1-2|TRBV28|.|.
TGTGCCAGCAGCCCCGGGGGGACGGGGGCTGAAAACACCTTC
CASSPGGTGAENTF
>TRBJ1-1|TRBV13|once|.
TGTGCCAGCAGCTTAGGTGGACGGGGAGGCGCTGAAGCTTTCTTT
CASSLGGRGGAEAFF
>TRBJ1-3|TRBV7-6|.|.
TGTGCCAGCAGCCAATCCGGACTCTCTGGAAACACCATATATTTT
CASSQSGLSGNTIYF
>TRBJ1-6|TRBV9|.|.
TGTGCCAGCAGCACCGGACACGCCGCCTCCTATAATTCACCCCTCCACTTT
CASSTGHAASYNSPLHF
>TRBJ1-1|TRBV9|.|.
TGTGCCAGCAGCGTCTCAGGGCGCAACACTGAAGCTTTCTTT
CASSVSGRNTEAFF
>TRBJ1-2|TRBV3-1/TRBV3-2|few|.
TGTGCCAGCAGCCAGAGCGGGACCCAATCCGGAGGCACCTTC
CASSQSGTQSGGTF
>TRBJ1-1|TRBV6-5|few|.
TGTGCCAGCAGTTACACAGGGCTGGATTCTGGAGCTTTCTTT
CASSYTGLDSGAFF
>TRBJ2-7|TRBV7-6|.|TRBD2
TGTGCCAGCAGCGCCGGAGCGTCTAGCGGGAAGTACGAGCAGTACTTC
CASSAGASSGKYEQYF
>TRBJ1-5|TRBV7-6|.|.
TGTGCCAGCAGCTTAGCTATTTCAGAAGACACCAATCAGCCCCAGCATTTT
CASSLAISEDTNQPQHF
>TRBJ2-5|TRBV6-5|.|TRBD1
TGTGCCAGCAGCTCGGGACAGGGGGGGGAGACCCAGTACTTC
CASSSGQGGETQYF
>TRBJ1-1|TRBV7-2|.|.
TGTGCCAGCAGCTCGGAAGCTGAGGCTGAAGCTTTCTTT
CASSSEAEAEAFF
>TRBJ2-5|TRBV7-2|.|.
TGTGCCAGCAGCGCACTAGGGGGGGCAGAGACCCAGTACTTC
CASSALGGAETQYF
>TRBJ1-2|TRBV5-1|.|.
TGCGCCAGCAGCTTGCAAGGGGCCGATGGCTACACCTTC
CASSLQGADGYTF
>TRBJ1-3|TRBV9|.|.
TGTGCCAGCAGCTCCTATCTTGGAAACACCATATATTTT
CASSSYLGNTIYF
>TRBJ1-6|TRBV7-9|.|.
TGTGCCAGCAGCCTCACCAGGGAATCACCCCTCCACTTT
CASSLTRESPLHF
>TRBJ2-1|TRBV4-1|.|.
TGCGCCAGCAGCCTTGGGCGCGCCGGATACAATGAGCAGTTCTTC
CASSLGRAGYNEQFF
>TRBJ2-3|TRBV10-1|few|TRBD2
TGCGCCAGCAGTATAACAGCGGGGGGGCCGGATACGCAGTATTTT
CASSITAGGPDTQYF
>TRBJ1-1|TRBV6-1|.|.
TGTGCCAGCAGTGAAAGGTGGGGGGACACTGAAGCTTTCTTT
CASSERWGDTEAFF
>TRBJ1-1|TRBV19|.|.
TGTGCCAGTAGTCAGGGCGGGGCCCGAAGCGCTGAAGCTTTCTTT
CASSQGGARSAEAFF